This T cell receptor beta chain was found in a study of blood T cell repertoires in COVID-19. Study in general: Samples taken during acute and convalescent COVID-19 were collected in the United States, Italy and Spain. Sources were T cells, B-cell-depleted T cells, or PBMCs; the material itself was cDNA or gDNA.

The assay was immunoSEQ multiplex PCR, and TCRdb's table has in-frame clones only and misses some. The sample comprises around 250,000 clones, 80% to 90% of which are singletons, and about 1.9% rests with the top ten. This clone was counted between two and nine times. Germline CDR1 and CDR2: MDHEN and SYDVKM. Trimming took 8 bases from V and 2 from J, leaving 18 bases between them. CDR3 length: 15 residues. This clonotype originated in a woman aged 45-59 years who had recovered from COVID-19. Sequenced material: PBMCs or T cells enriched from blood (not recorded which). This sequence joins TRBV28 and TRBJ1-2; D is unclear. CDR3 protein: CASQYSGQKNYGYTF. DNA for the CDR3: TGTGCCAGCCAATATTCGGGTCAAAAAAACTATGGCTACACCTTC.